This TCR beta chain emerged from a study of response to subunit inactivated influenza vaccine. This clonotype turned up a few times. Its specificity is not known. Germline V lookup: CDR1 ENHRY, CDR2 SYGVKD. CDR3 length: 15 amino acids. Trimming left V 1 base short and J 2 bases short, with 12 bases between. Notes on the study in general: The authors proposed limited new T cell recruitment per seasonal influenza vaccination.

TCRdb reanalysed the RT-PCR reads using MiXCR and keeps one entry per CDR3 protein. The sample carries 450,000 to 600,000 distinct CDR3 sequences, approximately 7.8% recorded once. The chain employs TRBV10-3 and TRBJ2-7; D gene ambiguous. This TCR came from a man in his fifties or sixties who received an inactivated influenza vaccine. The sample was PBMCs from blood, taken around 2 years after vaccination. The chain's CDR3 is CAISELDGGTYEQYF. In DNA form, the CDR3 reads TGTGCCATCAGTGAGTTAGACGGTGGGACCTACGAGCAGTACTTC.